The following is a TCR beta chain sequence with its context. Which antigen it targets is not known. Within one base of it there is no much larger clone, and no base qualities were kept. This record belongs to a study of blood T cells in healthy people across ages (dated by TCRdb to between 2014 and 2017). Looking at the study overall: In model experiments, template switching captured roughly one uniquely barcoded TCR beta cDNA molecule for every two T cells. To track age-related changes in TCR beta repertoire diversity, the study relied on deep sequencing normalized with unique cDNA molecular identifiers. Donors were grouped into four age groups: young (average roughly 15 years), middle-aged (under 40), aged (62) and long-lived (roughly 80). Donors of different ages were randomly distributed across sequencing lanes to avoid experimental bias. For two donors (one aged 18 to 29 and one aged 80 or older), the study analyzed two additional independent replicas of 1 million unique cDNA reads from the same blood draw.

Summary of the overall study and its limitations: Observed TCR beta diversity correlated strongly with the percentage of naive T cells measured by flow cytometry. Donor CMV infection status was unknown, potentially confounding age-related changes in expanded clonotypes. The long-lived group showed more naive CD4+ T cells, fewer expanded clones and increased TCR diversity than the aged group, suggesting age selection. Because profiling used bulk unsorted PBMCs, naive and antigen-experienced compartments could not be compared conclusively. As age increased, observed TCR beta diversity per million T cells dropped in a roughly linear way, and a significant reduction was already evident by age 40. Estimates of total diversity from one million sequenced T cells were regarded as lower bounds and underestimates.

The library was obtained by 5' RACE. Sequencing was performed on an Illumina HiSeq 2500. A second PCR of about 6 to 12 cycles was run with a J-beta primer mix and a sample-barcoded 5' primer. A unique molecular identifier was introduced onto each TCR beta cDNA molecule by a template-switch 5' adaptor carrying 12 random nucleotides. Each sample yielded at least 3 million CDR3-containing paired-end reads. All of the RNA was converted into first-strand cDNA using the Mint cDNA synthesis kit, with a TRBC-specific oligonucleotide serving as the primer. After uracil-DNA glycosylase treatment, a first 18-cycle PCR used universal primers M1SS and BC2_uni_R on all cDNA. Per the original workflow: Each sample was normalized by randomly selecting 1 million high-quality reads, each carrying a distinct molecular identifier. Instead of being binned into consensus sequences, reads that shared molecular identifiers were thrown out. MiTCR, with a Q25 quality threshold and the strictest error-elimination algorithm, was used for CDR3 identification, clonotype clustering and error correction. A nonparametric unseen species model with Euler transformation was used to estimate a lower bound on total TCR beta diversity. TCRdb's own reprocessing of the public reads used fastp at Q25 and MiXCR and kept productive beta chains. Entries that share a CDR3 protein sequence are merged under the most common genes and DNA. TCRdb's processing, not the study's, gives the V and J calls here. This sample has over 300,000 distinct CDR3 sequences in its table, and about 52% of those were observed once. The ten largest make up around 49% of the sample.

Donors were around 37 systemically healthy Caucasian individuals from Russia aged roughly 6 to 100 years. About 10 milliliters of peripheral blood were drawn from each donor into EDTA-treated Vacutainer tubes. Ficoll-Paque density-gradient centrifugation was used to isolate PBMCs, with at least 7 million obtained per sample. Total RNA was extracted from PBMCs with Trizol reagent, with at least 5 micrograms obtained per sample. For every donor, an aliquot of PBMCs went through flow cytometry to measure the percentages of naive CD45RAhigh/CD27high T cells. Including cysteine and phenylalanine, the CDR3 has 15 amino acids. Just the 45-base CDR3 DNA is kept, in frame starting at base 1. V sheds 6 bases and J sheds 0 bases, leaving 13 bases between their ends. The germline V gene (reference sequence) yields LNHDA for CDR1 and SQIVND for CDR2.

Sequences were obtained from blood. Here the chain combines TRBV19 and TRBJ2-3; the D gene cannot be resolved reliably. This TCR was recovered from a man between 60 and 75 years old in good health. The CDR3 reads CASSLVGKSTDTQYF. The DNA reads TGTGCCAGTAGCCTGGTGGGTAAGAGCACAGATACGCAGTATTTT.